A selection of T cell receptor beta chains follows, all from one sample in a study of OX40 agonist ivuxolimab in advanced cancers. TCRdb's copy holds only in-frame clones and misses some; the assay was immunoSEQ multiplex PCR. The sample holds about 70,000 clones, approximately 90% seen once. Sequenced material: CD4+ or CD8+ T cells sorted from blood, taken in a trial of the OX40 agonist ivuxolimab. The origin of the receptors is an adult with an advanced solid tumor such as melanoma, head and neck, liver or kidney cancer. CDR3s include the opening cysteine and the closing phenylalanine or tryptophan. The D gene is left open where the match is weak. Size is omitted from some rows. Given values are once, few, many or a class for expanded clones.

v_gene	d_gene	abundance	j_gene	CDR3nt	CDR3aa
TRBV7-8	NA	NA	TRBJ1-1	TGTGCCAGCAGCCGTGGTGGTTGGCAGAACACTGAAGCTTTCTTT	CASSRGGWQNTEAFF
TRBV28	NA	NA	TRBJ1-1	TGTGCCAGCAGTTTTTACGAGGGTGAAGCTTTCTTT	CASSFYEGEAFF
TRBV7-9	NA	once	TRBJ2-7	TGTGCCAGCATCCCACAGGGAAGTTACGAGCAGTACTTC	CASIPQGSYEQYF
TRBV27	NA	NA	TRBJ1-6	TGTGCCAGCAGGCCAGGGGAGGAAACTTATAATTCACCCCTCCACTTT	CASRPGEETYNSPLHF
TRBV27	NA	NA	TRBJ1-1	TGTGCCAGCAGTTTTGGGGGCAGCTACACTGAAGCTTTCTTT	CASSFGGSYTEAFF
TRBV2	NA	NA	TRBJ2-3	TGTGCCAGCAGTGATTCTTTGGGACTGAGCACAGATACGCAGTATTTT	CASSDSLGLSTDTQYF
TRBV29-1	TRBD1	NA	TRBJ2-2	TGCAGCGTTGAGGGGAGAGGGGGCAACACCGGGGAGCTGTTTTTT	CSVEGRGGNTGELFF
TRBV9	NA	NA	TRBJ2-3	TGTGCCAGCAGCGTAGTAAACCCAGGCGATACGCAGTATTTT	CASSVVNPGDTQYF
TRBV4-1	NA	NA	TRBJ1-6	TGCGCCAGCAGCCAAGAGGTTAACGTATCCCCAGGGGATTCACCCCTCCACTTT	CASSQEVNVSPGDSPLHF
TRBV11-2	NA	NA	TRBJ1-3	TGTGCCAGCAGCCCCTGGGGAAACACCATATATTTT	CASSPWGNTIYF
TRBV4-1	NA	once	TRBJ2-7	TGCGCCAGCAGCCAAGATCGGGGGATCTCCTACGAGCAGTACTTC	CASSQDRGISYEQYF
TRBV7-2	NA	NA	TRBJ2-7	TGTGCCAGCAGCGCTGCCTACGAGCAGTACTTC	CASSAAYEQYF
TRBV4-1	NA	NA	TRBJ1-2	TGCGCCAGCAGCCCCCCGTCGGGTGGCTACACCTTC	CASSPPSGGYTF
TRBV7-2	NA	NA	TRBJ1-1	TGTGCCAGCAGCTCACTGGGGGTCCTTGAAGCTTTCTTT	CASSSLGVLEAFF
TRBV29-1	TRBD1	NA	TRBJ2-5	TGCAGCGTTGAAGGATACAGGGGTCACGAGACCCAGTACTTC	CSVEGYRGHETQYF
TRBV12-5	TRBD1	NA	TRBJ2-3	TGTGCTAGTGGGGACAGGGCTACAGATACGCAGTATTTT	CASGDRATDTQYF
TRBV6-7	TRBD1	NA	TRBJ1-2	TGTGCCAGCGAAGGGACAGAAAGTGGTTTGGACTATGGCTACACCTTC	CASEGTESGLDYGYTF
TRBV4-2	NA	NA	TRBJ2-5	TGTGCCAGCAGCCAAGATGAGCTGGCATCAAAAGAGACCCAGTACTTC	CASSQDELASKETQYF